This TCR beta chain was captured in a study of radiotherapy plus CTLA-4 blockade in lung cancer. Comments on this clone: What it binds is unknown.

Trimming removed 6 bases from V and 3 bases from J, with 14 bases in between. Germline assignment: CDR1 SNHLY and CDR2 FYNNEI. CDR3 length equals 15 residues. The method was immunoSEQ multiplex PCR; TCRdb's version includes in-frame clones alone and lacks a portion of them. The data contain about 97,000 clones, 65% to 75% of them singletons. Points from the study as a whole: Clones of tumor-derived TCRs expanded in blood after radiotherapy plus ipilimumab.

The study gave focal radiation plus ipilimumab CTLA-4 blockade to patients with chemo-refractory metastatic non-small-cell lung cancer. The V and J genes are TRBV2 and TRBJ2-2, with unresolved D. The starting material was peripheral blood, obtained from a patient treated with radiotherapy plus ipilimumab. The receptor comes from a human donor with non-small cell lung cancer who had a partial response to radiotherapy plus ipilimumab. Some clones in this sample may be carry-over from other donors' samples. The CDR3 nucleotides are TGTGCCAGCAGAGGCTTCAGGTTGGACACCGGGGAGCTGTTTTTT. This codes for CASRGFRLDTGELFF.